This TCR beta chain is from a study of vaccination effects on CD4 cells after COVID-19. The overall study: After the second dose, samples were taken at median day 72. Study results and limitations: Only a single clone (1 of 255 vaccine-induced clones in healthy vaccinees) cross-reacted with common cold coronaviruses.

Regarding this clone: The antigen remains undetermined.

CDR3 length equals 15 residues. The germline V gene encodes CDR1 SGHAT and CDR2 FQNNGV. Losses at the gene ends were 5 bases for V and 10 bases for J; bases not matched to a gene: 8. Using viral peptide pools, the ViraFEST assay grew out antigen-specific CD4+ T cells prior to sequencing. A roughly 10-day culture period preceded the isolation of CD4+ T cells. Two doses of BNT162b2 or mRNA-1273 vaccine were administered to participants. Testing of the vaccine recipients showed negative nucleocapsid antibodies and no prior SARS-CoV-2 infection. TCRdb's copy holds only in-frame clones and misses some; the assay was immunoSEQ multiplex PCR. The table includes about 50,000 clones, around 74% detected once.

The sequence came from a human donor who received a COVID-19 vaccine. The chain employs TRBV11-2 and TRBJ2-1; 13 bases line up with TRBD2. The sample here was CD4+ T cells from PBMCs cultured with HCoV-OC43 spike peptides, taken after COVID-19 vaccination. Subset: HCoV-OC43 spike overlapping peptide pool stimulation. DNA for the CDR3: TGTGCCAGCAGCAACAGACTAGCGGGGGGCAGAGAGCAGTTCTTC. Its protein is CASSNRLAGGREQFF.